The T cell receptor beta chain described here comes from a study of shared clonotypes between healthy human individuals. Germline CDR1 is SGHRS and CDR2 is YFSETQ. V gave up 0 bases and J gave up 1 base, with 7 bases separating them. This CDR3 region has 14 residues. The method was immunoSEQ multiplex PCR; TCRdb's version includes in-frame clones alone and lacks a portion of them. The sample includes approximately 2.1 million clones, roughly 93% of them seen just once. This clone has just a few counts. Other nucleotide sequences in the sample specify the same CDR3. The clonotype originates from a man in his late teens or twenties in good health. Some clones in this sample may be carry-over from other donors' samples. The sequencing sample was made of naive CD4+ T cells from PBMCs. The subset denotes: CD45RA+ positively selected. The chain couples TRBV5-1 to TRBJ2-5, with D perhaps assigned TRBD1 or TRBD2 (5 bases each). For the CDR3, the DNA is TGCGCCAGCAGCTTGGAGGGGAGCCAAGAGACCCAGTACTTC. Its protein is CASSLEGSQETQYF.